The rows below give T cell receptor beta chains drawn from one sample of a study of T cells after yellow fever vaccination. TCRdb fed the 5' RACE reads into MiXCR, producing one record per CDR3 protein. The data show 100,000 to 150,000 distinct CDR3 sequences, roughly 9% seen once. The sample here was CD8+ T cells sorted from PBMCs, taken on the day of the yellow fever booster vaccination. These receptors all come from a man aged 18-30 years who received the YFV17D yellow fever vaccine. The CDR3 runs from the conserved cysteine through the conserved F or W. D genes are given only for firm matches. Rows give clone size only sometimes, using once, few, many, or a class for an expanded clone.

. | TRBJ2-7 | . | TRBV21-1 | 18 | TGTGCCAGCAGCAAAGAAGCCGGACCCTGCTATTGGGAATACGAGCAGTACTTC | CASSKEAGPCYWEYEQYF
TRBD1 | TRBJ1-2 | . | TRBV5-6 | 15 | TGTGCCAGCAGCTCTCCGGGACAGGGGGCTTATGGCTACACCTTC | CASSSPGQGAYGYTF
. | TRBJ1-2 | . | TRBV25-1 | 10 | TGTGCCAGCAGGGGAGATGGCTACACCTTC | CASRGDGYTF
. | TRBJ1-2 | few | TRBV4-1 | 17 | TGCGCCAGCAGCCAAGAAATAGGGGACTCTAGGTCCTATGGCTACACCTTC | CASSQEIGDSRSYGYTF
. | TRBJ2-5 | . | TRBV12-3/TRBV12-4 | 15 | TGTGCCAGCAGTTCGGGGACTTCACGAGGAAAGACCCAGTACTTC | CASSSGTSRGKTQYF
TRBD2 | TRBJ2-5 | few | TRBV4-1 | 15 | TGCGCCAGCAGCCACGTACAGCGGGGCCAAGAGACCCAGTACTTC | CASSHVQRGQETQYF
. | TRBJ2-3 | . | TRBV12-3/TRBV12-4 | 14 | TGTGCCAGCAGTTTAGTTCTACTCGGGGATACGCAGTATTTT | CASSLVLLGDTQYF
TRBD2 | TRBJ2-7 | many | TRBV7-9 | 16 | TGTGCCAGCAGCGCAGGACTAGCGGGGGCCTACTACGAGCAGTACTTC | CASSAGLAGAYYEQYF
. | TRBJ2-1 | many | TRBV9 | 13 | TGTGCCAGCAGCACTGTGGGGGACAATGAGCAGTTCTTC | CASSTVGDNEQFF
TRBD1 | TRBJ2-4 | . | TRBV25-1 | 17 | TGTGCCAGCAGTCCCCGGGACAGGGGAGCGGCCAAAAACATTCAGTACTTC | CASSPRDRGAAKNIQYF
. | TRBJ1-4 | few | TRBV3-1 | 14 | TGTGCCAGCAGCCTCGGGACTACCGAAAAGGGGCTGTTTTTT | CASSLGTTEKGLFF
TRBD2 | TRBJ2-3 | . | TRBV7-8 | 16 | TGTGCCAGCAGCTTAAGGGCTAGCGGGGGGGCAGATACGCAGTATTTT | CASSLRASGGADTQYF
TRBD2 | TRBJ2-2 | . | TRBV3-1 | 18 | TGTGCCAGCAGCCAAGAGACTAGCGGGGGGGCGCGGACCGGGGAGCTGTTTTTT | CASSQETSGGARTGELFF
TRBD2 | TRBJ2-7 | many | TRBV6-2/TRBV6-3 | 15 | TGTGCCAGCAGTTCCGGACTAGCGGGGCCTTACGAGCAGTACTTC | CASSSGLAGPYEQYF
TRBD1 | TRBJ2-2 | . | TRBV4-3 | 17 | TGCGCCAGCAGCTACACCCTTGACAGGGAGATCTCCGGGGAGCTGTTTTTT | CASSYTLDREISGELFF
. | TRBJ2-4 | . | TRBV6-6 | 15 | TGTGCCAGCACTCCTGAGGTTCTAGCCAAAAACATTCAGTACTTC | CASTPEVLAKNIQYF
. | TRBJ1-2 | few | TRBV7-2 | 14 | TGTGCCAGCAGCTTAGATATCGGCGGCTATGGCTACACCTTC | CASSLDIGGYGYTF
TRBD1 | TRBJ2-7 | many | TRBV12-3/TRBV12-4 | 13 | TGTGCCAGCAGTTGGGGACAGTCCTACGAGCAGTACTTC | CASSWGQSYEQYF
. | TRBJ2-6 | . | TRBV9 | 14 | TGTGCCAGGGACTACCCCTCTGGGGCCAACGTCCTGACTTTC | CARDYPSGANVLTF
. | TRBJ1-2 | few | TRBV7-2 | 17 | TGTGCCAGCAGCTTAGCCGGTGGCAGGGGACGTTACTATGGCTACACCTTC | CASSLAGGRGRYYGYTF
. | TRBJ1-1 | . | TRBV27 | 14 | TGTGCCAGCAGCTATAGCTCCCCATACACTGAAGCTTTCTTT | CASSYSSPYTEAFF
TRBD1 | TRBJ1-1 | few | TRBV7-9 | 13 | TGTGCCAGCAGCCCCGTCGACAGGGCGGAAGCTTTCTTT | CASSPVDRAEAFF
TRBD1 | TRBJ2-1 | few | TRBV12-3/TRBV12-4 | 16 | TGTGCCAGCAGCCCGGACAGGGCCTTCTCCTACAATGAGCAGTTCTTC | CASSPDRAFSYNEQFF
. | TRBJ2-7 | . | TRBV12-3/TRBV12-4 | 14 | TGTGCCAGCAGTACCCGTGGGGTAGTTGCCGAGCAGTACTTC | CASSTRGVVAEQYF
TRBD2 | TRBJ2-3 | few | TRBV12-3/TRBV12-4 | 15 | TGTGCCAGCAGTTTCCAGCGGGGGATGGAAGATACGCAGTATTTT | CASSFQRGMEDTQYF
TRBD2 | TRBJ2-1 | many | TRBV4-3 | 17 | TGCGCCAGCAGCCAAGATGCCCCTGGCGGGGGGGTCTATGAGCAGTTCTTC | CASSQDAPGGGVYEQFF
. | TRBJ1-5 | many | TRBV20-1 | 12 | TGCAGGGCGGGAGGGGGGAATCAGCCCCAGCATTTT | CRAGGGNQPQHF
. | TRBJ2-2 | few | TRBV7-9 | 14 | TGTGCCAGCACCGAAACAGGGTTGACCGGGGAGCTGTTTTTT | CASTETGLTGELFF
TRBD2 | TRBJ2-1 | . | TRBV15 | 18 | TGTGCCACCAGCAGCGAAGGACTAGCGGGGGGCCCATATAATGAGCAGTTCTTC | CATSSEGLAGGPYNEQFF
. | TRBJ2-7 | . | TRBV7-9 | 12 | TGTGCCACTGTGGGGGATACCTACGAGCAGTACTTC | CATVGDTYEQYF
TRBD1 | TRBJ1-2 | many | TRBV10-3 | 15 | TGTGCCATCAGTGATAGACAGGGAGGATTGGGTGGCTACACCTTC | CAISDRQGGLGGYTF
TRBD1 | TRBJ2-1 | many | TRBV6-5 | 16 | TGTGCCAGCAGTCTCTCCTCCGGACAGGGGTACAATGAGCAGTTCTTC | CASSLSSGQGYNEQFF
. | TRBJ1-2 | many | TRBV6-2/TRBV6-3 | 12 | TGTGCCAGCACCAACACCAACTATGGCTACACCTTC | CASTNTNYGYTF
TRBD2 | TRBJ2-2 | . | TRBV12-3/TRBV12-4 | 16 | TGTGCCAGCAGTTTAGAGTCTCTAGCGGAGACCGGGGAGCTGTTTTTT | CASSLESLAETGELFF
TRBD2 | TRBJ2-3 | few | TRBV4-2 | 16 | TGTGCCAGCAGCCACTACGGCGGGGGGGCCCCAGATACGCAGTATTTT | CASSHYGGGAPDTQYF
. | TRBJ2-2 | . | TRBV11-2 | 12 | TGTGCCAGCAGGGGGGGACTCGAGGGGCTGTTTTTT | CASRGGLEGLFF
TRBD1 | TRBJ2-3 | few | TRBV4-2 | 14 | TGTGCCAGCTGGACAGGGGAGGGCACAGATACGCAGTATTTT | CASWTGEGTDTQYF
TRBD1 | TRBJ2-3 | . | TRBV9 | 16 | TGTGCCAGCAGCGCACTCCCCAGGGGGTTTGGAGATACGCAGTATTTT | CASSALPRGFGDTQYF
. | TRBJ1-1 | . | TRBV5-1 | 15 | TGCGCCAGCAGCTTGAATTGGGGGGCAAACACTGAAGCTTTCTTT | CASSLNWGANTEAFF
TRBD1 | TRBJ1-5 | . | TRBV7-2 | 14 | TGTGCCAGCAGACCCGACAGGGAAGCTCAGCCCCAGCATTTT | CASRPDREAQPQHF
TRBD1 | TRBJ2-1 | many | TRBV29-1 | 14 | TGCAGCGTACAGGGGGGAAGCTCCTACAATGAGCAGTTCTTC | CSVQGGSSYNEQFF
. | TRBJ2-3 | . | TRBV4-2 | 16 | TGTGCCAGCAGCCAAGGTACAGTCGCCTCGGAAGATACGCAGTATTTT | CASSQGTVASEDTQYF
. | TRBJ1-2 | . | TRBV4-1 | 13 | TGCGCCAGCAGCCTAAAGAATGGGAATGGCTACACCTTC | CASSLKNGNGYTF
TRBD2 | TRBJ2-5 | . | TRBV7-9 | 15 | TGTGCCAGGAGCTCCATAGCGGGGCAGCAAGAGACCCAGTACTTC | CARSSIAGQQETQYF
. | TRBJ1-2 | . | TRBV9 | 15 | TGTGCCAGCAGCGCCCTAACACGCAGCAACTATGGCTACACCTTC | CASSALTRSNYGYTF
TRBD2 | TRBJ2-1 | few | TRBV20-1 | 15 | TGCAGTGCTAGGGCGCGACTAGCAAGCTACAATGAGCAGTTCTTC | CSARARLASYNEQFF
. | TRBJ1-1 | . | TRBV7-3 | 15 | TGTGCCAGCAGCTCGGACGGCGGGGGCTTCACTGAAGCTTTCTTT | CASSSDGGGFTEAFF
. | TRBJ2-1 | few | TRBV10-3 | 12 | TGTGCCATCAGTGAAGAGTCAGGGTTTGGGTTCTTC | CAISEESGFGFF
. | TRBJ1-4 | . | TRBV14 | 14 | TGTGCCAGCAGCCAAGGGATCTGGAATGAAAAACTGTTTTTT | CASSQGIWNEKLFF
. | TRBJ2-1 | few | TRBV29-1 | 11 | TGCAGCGTCGCCCTCTGGAATGAGCAGTTCTTC | CSVALWNEQFF
. | TRBJ2-2 | many | TRBV12-3/TRBV12-4 | 13 | TGTGCCAGCAGGTACCAGGGCACCGGGGAGCTGTTTTTT | CASRYQGTGELFF
. | TRBJ2-1 | . | TRBV6-1 | 14 | TGTGCCAGCAGCCTTCATAATGGCTACAATGAGCAGTTCTTC | CASSLHNGYNEQFF